One and the same sample provided the 20 T cell receptor beta chains below, sequenced in a study of blood T cell repertoires in COVID-19. Clones were read by immunoSEQ multiplex PCR, and TCRdb kept only the in-frame ones, dropping some. The sample contains about 140,000 clones, roughly 89% of which appear only once. Material: PBMCs or T cells enriched from blood (not recorded which). Receptors were obtained from a man in his forties or fifties who had recovered from COVID-19.

The chain employs TRBV5-8 and TRBJ1-1, with a tentative D call TRBD1 (6 bases). Germline CDR1 reads SGHTS; CDR2 reads YDEGEE. The CDR3 length is 13 residues. Trimming pared 4 bases from V and 5 bases from J, leaving 12 bases between. As DNA, the CDR3 is TGTGCCAGCAGCGCCGGGACAAGTACTGAAGCTTTCTTT. This codes for CASSAGTSTEAFF.

This chain joins TRBV29-1 and TRBJ2-2; D is possibly TRBD1 (6 bases). CDR1 SQVTM and CDR2 ANQGSEA come from the germline V gene. V was trimmed by 6 bases and J by 0 bases, leaving 11 bases between them. This CDR3 has 14 amino acids. Here the CDR3 DNA reads TGCAGCGTCATACAGGGTTCGAACACCGGGGAGCTGTTTTTT. Amino acid sequence: CSVIQGSNTGELFF.

The J gene is TRBJ1-5, the V gene TRBV4-1; possible D gene TRBD1, 6 bases. V was trimmed by 1 base and J by 6 bases, leaving 10 bases between them. This CDR3 is built from 14 residues. Germline CDR1 MGHRA, CDR2 YSYEKL. The CDR3 region is CASSQAQGSQPQHF. In DNA, the CDR3 is TGCGCCAGCAGCCAAGCCCAGGGGAGTCAGCCCCAGCATTTT.

This chain links TRBV19 with TRBJ1-1; possible D gene TRBD1, 5 bases. Germline V gene sequence: CDR1 LNHDA, CDR2 SQIVND (reference sequence). CDR3 length: 15 residues. Trimming cost V 1 base and J 1 base, with 10 bases left between them. The CDR3 is CASSIGGRENTEAFF. CDR3 nucleotides: TGTGCCAGTAGTATAGGGGGCAGGGAGAACACTGAAGCTTTCTTT.

The genes are TRBV12-3 or TRBV12-4 and TRBJ1-5; possible D gene TRBD1, 5 bases. This CDR3 has 13 residues. V dropped 8 bases and J dropped 4 bases, with 12 bases sitting between them. The CDR3 bases are TGTGCCAGCTGGGGGGGGTTGAATCAGCCCCAGCATTTT. Translation gives CASWGGLNQPQHF.

The chain couples TRBV4-1 to TRBJ2-7, with 9 bases aligning to TRBD2. The V gene's germline CDR1 is MGHRA and CDR2 YSYEKL. The CDR3 contains 14 residues. V was clipped by 5 bases and J by 6 bases; unmatched bases: 8. The DNA of the CDR3 is TGCGCCAGCAGCTTAGCGGGAGAGGGGTCCGAGCAGTACTTC. Its protein product is CASSLAGEGSEQYF.

The chain employs TRBV7-3 and TRBJ2-7; 8 bases align to TRBD1. From germline, CDR1 is SGHTA and CDR2 FQGTGA. J was trimmed by 2 bases and V by 4 bases; bases with no gene match: 4. The CDR3 sequence is 14 residues long. The CDR3 region has the DNA TGTGCCAGCAGCTCCGGACAGGGAGCCTACGAGCAGTACTTC. As protein: CASSSGQGAYEQYF. Combining the CDR3 with reference TRBV7-3 and TRBJ2-7 gives the whole variable domain GAGVSQTPSNKVTEKGKYVELRCDPISGHTALYWYRQSLGQGPEFLIYFQGTGAADDSGLPNDRFFAVRPEGSVSTLKIQRTERGDSAVYLCASSSGQGAYEQYFGPGTRLTVT.

The rearrangement joins TRBV29-1 to TRBJ1-1; D may be TRBD1 (5 bases). Trimming left V 4 bases short and J 1 base short, with 16 bases between. This CDR3 spans 15 amino acids. Germline V lookup: CDR1 SQVTM, CDR2 ANQGSEA. Here the CDR3 DNA reads TGCAGCGTTGTCGGGGGGATCAACTCGAACACTGAAGCTTTCTTT. Its protein is CSVVGGINSNTEAFF.

The chain recombines TRBV5-1 with TRBJ2-5, with D unresolved. The CDR3 covers 14 residues. V lost 4 bases to trimming and J lost 2 bases, with 12 bases between them. The germline CDR1 and CDR2 sequences are SGHRS and YFSETQ. The CDR3 sequence is CASSPSPPQETQYF. The DNA of the CDR3 is TGCGCCAGCAGCCCGTCCCCTCCTCAAGAGACCCAGTACTTC.

This chain links TRBV11-3 with TRBJ2-1; unclear D gene. CDR1 is SGHNT, CDR2 YENEEA, per germline. This CDR3 contains 13 residues. The V and J ends lost 1 base and 6 bases respectively, with 7 bases between them. The CDR3 coding sequence is TGTGCCAGCAGCTTAGCGGCAGGCAATGAGCAGTTCTTC. Translating it yields CASSLAAGNEQFF.

V gene TRBV9 combines with J gene TRBJ2-7; TRBD1 aligns across 10 bases. The V and J ends lost 3 bases and 3 bases, in that order; junction bases with no gene match: 6. The CDR3 is 15 residues long. Germline-derived CDR1 and CDR2 are SGDLS and YYNGEE. The CDR3 nucleotides read TGTGCCAGCAGCGCCGCGACAGGGGGCAGCTACGAGCAGTACTTC. Translation gives CASSAATGGSYEQYF.

This chain uses TRBV5-1 with TRBJ1-1; D is ambiguous. The V end was cut by 0 bases, the J end by 2 bases, with 8 bases between. The germline V gene has CDR1 SGHRS and CDR2 YFSETQ. The CDR3 loop spans 14 amino acids. Here the CDR3 reads CASSLGLRNTEAFF. In DNA form, the CDR3 reads TGCGCCAGCAGCTTGGGACTCAGAAACACTGAAGCTTTCTTT.

CDR3 bases: TGTGCCATCAAGGAGGGCGCACGTTATGGCTACACCTTC. Translating it yields CAIKEGARYGYTF. The chain is built from TRBV10-3 and TRBJ1-2, with unresolved D. The length of the CDR3 is 13 residues. The V end lost 7 bases, the J end lost 5 bases, and 14 bases lay between the germline ends. Germline CDR1 ENHRY, CDR2 SYGVKD.

The chain carries TRBV5-1 and TRBJ1-3; 8 bases map to TRBD1. CDR1 SGHRS and CDR2 YFSETQ come from the germline V gene. The CDR3 consists of 16 residues. With V trimmed by 4 bases and J by 0 bases, 6 bases remained unmatched. The DNA for the CDR3 is TGCGCCAGCAGCATAGGACAGGGATCCTCTGGAAACACCATATATTTT. Translated: CASSIGQGSSGNTIYF.

V is TRBV7-2 and J is TRBJ1-2, with 12 positions matching TRBD1. Germline CDR1 SGHTA, CDR2 FQGNSA. Unmatched junction bases numbered 10, after V lost 1 base and J lost 4 bases. The CDR3 consists of 18 residues. CDR3 sequence reads: CASSLGPGQGAAGYGYTF. The CDR3 DNA reads as TGTGCCAGCAGCTTAGGACCGGGACAGGGGGCGGCGGGCTATGGCTACACCTTC.

The chain couples TRBV28 to TRBJ2-5; 7 bases are a match to TRBD1. V gave up 6 bases and J gave up 5 bases; unmatched junction bases: 6. Germline V gene lookup returns CDR1 MDHEN and CDR2 SYDVKM. This CDR3 region has 13 residues. CDR3 sequence (DNA): TGTGCCAGCAGCCAGGGGGATACGGAGACCCAGTACTTC. Its protein is CASSQGDTETQYF.

The CDR3 is CASSLQGAGGYTF. In DNA form, the CDR3 reads TGTGCCAGCAGTCTACAGGGGGCAGGTGGCTACACCTTC. The V gene is TRBV6-2 or TRBV6-3, the J gene TRBJ1-2; 9 positions agree with TRBD1. Per germline, CDR1 MNHEY and CDR2 SVGEGT. The CDR3 is made up of 13 amino acids. V shed 5 bases and J 7 bases; nucleotides not matched to a gene: 5.

In this sample, this clone turned up once. This chain joins TRBV28 and TRBJ1-2; 8 bases fit TRBD1. The V and J ends lost 6 bases and 0 bases, in that order; junction bases with no gene match: 3. Germline loops: CDR1 MDHEN, CDR2 SYDVKM. CDR3 length equals 14 residues. The CDR3 sequence is CASRGTGSNYGYTF. The DNA of the CDR3 is TGTGCCAGCAGGGGGACAGGTTCTAACTATGGCTACACCTTC.

The chain recombines TRBV7-2 with TRBJ2-5, with TRBD2 matching 10 bases. CDR1 and CDR2 (germline): SGHTA, FQGNSA. J was trimmed by 7 bases and V by 4 bases; bases with no gene match: 12. This CDR3 is built from 16 residues. The CDR3 DNA follows: TGTGCCAGCAGCTCTGCTCTAGCGGGGGCGCAAAGGACCCAGTACTTC. It is translated as CASSSALAGAQRTQYF.

The chain carries TRBV27 and TRBJ2-5; TRBD1 might be the D (6 bases). Trimming removed 5 bases at V and 2 bases at J, with 15 bases between. Germline loops: CDR1 MNHEY, CDR2 SMNVEV (reference sequence). The CDR3 is 15 residues long. CDR3 amino acids: CASSARGFSQETQYF. CDR3 nucleotides: TGTGCCAGCAGTGCCAGGGGATTTAGTCAAGAGACCCAGTACTTC.